The 32 T cell receptor beta chains in this list originate from one sample, sequenced in a study of T-cell reconstitution after alpha-beta-depleted transplantation in children (dated by TCRdb to 2016 to 2017). Library prep was done by PCR. This sample was sequenced with an Illumina HiSeq 2500. Molecular barcoding was employed in the preparation of TCR libraries, with unique molecular identifiers being used to normalize TCRbeta repertoire quantification. TCRdb reworked the public reads: Q25 trimming with fastp, MiXCR clone assembly, productive beta chains retained. Every entry covers one CDR3 protein and lists the most common genes and DNA from its rows. In this sample the table shows around 100,000 distinct CDR3 sequences, 7% to 8% of which occur a single time. The top ten constitute over 15% of the sample. Read against the paper, the sample's treatment or condition label means: allogeneic hematopoietic cell transplantation with graft depleted of TCRalphabeta T cells and CD19 B cells.

Here the sequenced sample was PBMCs, taken before TCRalphabeta/CD19-depleted stem cell transplant. These TCRs come from a boy aged 2-9 years with acute lymphoblastic leukemia, due to receive a stem cell transplant.

This clonotype was observed many times. The rearrangement uses TRBV5-4 and TRBJ2-5, with 9 bases fitting TRBD2. The V segment lost 0 bases and the J segment 3 bases; nucleotides outside the gene matches: 6. The CDR3 length is 16 residues. Per the germline V gene, CDR1 is SGHNT and CDR2 is YYREEE (reference sequence). CDR3 DNA sequence: TGTGCCAGCAGCTTGGCCCCTAGCGGGGTAAAAGAGACCCAGTACTTC. This translates into CASSLAPSGVKETQYF.

This clonotype was observed a handful of times. V usage is TRBV10-3 and J usage is TRBJ2-7; 8 nucleotides line up with TRBD2. The V gene's germline CDR1 is ENHRY and CDR2 SYGVKD. The CDR3 runs to 14 residues. J was trimmed by 2 bases and V by 3 bases; bases with no gene match: 3. This chain's CDR3 is CAISDGGGTYEQYF. The CDR3 region has the DNA TGTGCCATCAGTGACGGCGGGGGGACCTACGAGCAGTACTTC.

This clonotype showed up just a few times. The chain carries TRBV6-1 and TRBJ1-6, with a possible D match to TRBD1 (5 bases). Trimming removed 6 bases at V and 8 bases at J, with 20 bases between. The CDR3 consists of 16 residues. The germline CDR1 and CDR2 sequences are MNHNS and SASEGT. In DNA form, the CDR3 reads TGTGCCAGCAGGCAACTTCGGGGAGGGGTTCATTCACCCCTCCACTTT. It encodes CASRQLRGGVHSPLHF.

J is TRBJ2-5 and V is TRBV20-1; 10 bases fit TRBD1. Germline loops: CDR1 DFQATT, CDR2 SNEGSKA (reference sequence). The J segment lost 4 bases and the V segment lost 5 bases, leaving 4 bases of the junction unmatched. This CDR3 spans 13 amino acids. The CDR3 sequence is CSAWTGGIETQYF. CDR3 bases: TGCAGTGCTTGGACAGGGGGGATAGAGACCCAGTACTTC.

V and J are TRBV3-1 and TRBJ2-3; 12 bases are shared with TRBD2. Germline-derived CDR1 and CDR2 are LGHDT and YNNKEL (reference sequence). The CDR3 runs 15 residues. The V and J ends lost 6 bases and 1 base, in that order; junction bases with no gene match: 2. The CDR3 DNA reads TGTGCCAGCAGGACTAGCGGGGGAGGCACAGATACGCAGTATTTT. Its translation: CASRTSGGGTDTQYF.

This clonotype was recorded many times. The gene calls are TRBV7-6 and TRBJ2-7; 8 bases fit TRBD1. The V gene end was trimmed by 5 bases and the J gene end by 10 bases; junction bases not matched to a gene: 7. The CDR3 consists of 12 residues. The germline gives CDR1 SGHVS, CDR2 FNYEAQ. The CDR3 reads CASSTRQGIQYF. The CDR3 DNA sequence: TGTGCCAGCAGCACCCGACAGGGGATACAGTACTTC.

This clonotype came up many times. The rearrangement uses TRBV12-3 or TRBV12-4 and TRBJ2-1, with 8 positions matching TRBD2. Losses at the gene ends were 6 bases for V and 8 bases for J; bases not matched to a gene: 18. CDR3 length: 17 residues. The DNA of the CDR3 is TGTGCCAGCAGGGCCCTACCCGGGGGGGCCGTTAGGGATGAGCAGTTCTTC. It yields the protein CASRALPGGAVRDEQFF.

The chain recombines TRBV10-2 with TRBJ2-7; TRBD2 agrees at 10 bases. Germline CDR1 reads WSHSY; CDR2 reads SAAADI. The CDR3 covers 17 residues. The junction had 10 bases not matched to a gene; V was cut back by 3 bases and J by 2 bases. The DNA of the CDR3 is TGCGCCAGCAGTGAACCAGCGGGGGGGCCTTGGACCTACGAGCAGTACTTC. It yields the protein CASSEPAGGPWTYEQYF.

This clonotype has a count of ten or more. The chain couples TRBV15 to TRBJ2-3; D remains ambiguous. In germline, CDR1 is LNHNV, CDR2 YYDKDF (reference sequence). The CDR3 is 16 residues long. The V gene lost 4 bases and the J gene lost 5 bases, with 19 bases spanning the gap. The CDR3 spells CATSTREAPTVDTQYF. The CDR3 nucleotides read TGTGCCACCAGCACCCGCGAGGCTCCCACTGTAGATACGCAGTATTTT.

This clonotype was seen at least ten times. The chain recombines TRBV10-3 with TRBJ1-4; a possible D gene is TRBD1 (5 bases). CDR1 and CDR2 from the germline V gene are ENHRY and SYGVKD. CDR3 length: 13 amino acids. With 8 bases removed from V and 8 bases from J, the gap between germline ends came to 15 bases. The DNA of the CDR3 is TGTGCCATCTCGTGGGGGTCGGGAGAAAAACTGTTTTTT. Encoded protein: CAISWGSGEKLFF.

The table lists this clonotype with many counts. The V call is TRBV28, the J call TRBJ2-7; 8 bases fit TRBD1. The trim removed 3 bases at V and 2 bases at J, leaving 6 bases unmatched. Germline lookup yields CDR1 MDHEN and CDR2 SYDVKM. This CDR3 contains 15 residues. CDR3 in DNA: TGTGCCAGCAGTTTCTCGGGACAGGTCACCTACGAGCAGTACTTC. Its protein is CASSFSGQVTYEQYF.

The rearrangement uses TRBV18 and TRBJ2-6, with a weak D call TRBD1 (6 bases). The CDR3 spans 17 residues. From germline, CDR1 is KGHSH and CDR2 LQKENI. Trimming pared 3 bases from V and 1 base from J, leaving 13 bases between. The CDR3 bases are TGTGCCAGCTCACCTCAGGGGTGGGGTTCTGGGGCCAACGTCCTGACTTTC. As protein: CASSPQGWGSGANVLTF. Variable domain in full (rest from reference TRBV18 and TRBJ2-6): NAGVMQNPRHLVRRRGQEARLRCSPMKGHSHVYWYRQLPEEGLKFMVYLQKENIIDESGMPKERFSAEFPKEGPSILRIQQVVRGDSAAYFCASSPQGWGSGANVLTFGAGSRLTVL.

The chain uses TRBV20-1 and TRBJ2-3, with D possibly TRBD2 on 5 matching bases. V dropped 6 bases and J dropped 2 bases, with 9 bases sitting between them. Germline assignment: CDR1 DFQATT and CDR2 SNEGSKA (reference sequence). The CDR3 is made up of 12 amino acids. This CDR3 is CSARGFTDTQYF. The CDR3 bases are TGCAGTGCCCGGGGATTCACAGATACGCAGTATTTT.

The sample holds a few counts of this clonotype. V is TRBV6-2 or TRBV6-3 and J is TRBJ2-1; 11 nucleotides line up with TRBD2. V was clipped by 8 bases and J by 2 bases; unmatched bases: 5. Germline CDR1 and CDR2: MNHEY and SVGEGT. The CDR3 runs 15 residues. The CDR3 region has the DNA TGTGCCAGCGACCTGGGACTAGCGGCCTACAATGAGCAGTTCTTC. This gives the protein CASDLGLAAYNEQFF.

This clonotype has only a few counts. The chain recombines TRBV6-5 with TRBJ2-7; D not resolved. The V end was cut by 9 bases, the J end by 6 bases, with 6 bases between. CDR1 and CDR2 (germline): MNHEY, SVGAGI. The CDR3 is 9 residues long. The CDR3 reads CASGVEQYF. The CDR3 coding sequence is TGTGCCAGTGGGGTCGAGCAGTACTTC.

The V call is TRBV20-1, the J call TRBJ2-3; 8 bases agree with TRBD2. The V gene end was trimmed by 7 bases and the J gene end by 4 bases; junction bases not matched to a gene: 7. Germline V CDR1 and CDR2: DFQATT, SNEGSKA (reference sequence). The CDR3 extends over 13 amino acids. The CDR3 protein is CSVGTRGADTQYF. CDR3 in DNA: TGCAGTGTTGGGACTAGGGGGGCAGATACGCAGTATTTT.

This clonotype showed up just a few times. The chain links TRBV9 to TRBJ1-6; D unclear. CDR3 length equals 12 residues. The V and J ends lost 4 bases and 11 bases respectively, with 10 bases between them. Germline V gives CDR1 SGDLS, CDR2 YYNGEE. The CDR3 spells CASSSSGPPLHF. Written as DNA, the CDR3 is TGTGCCAGCAGCTCAAGCGGACCACCCCTCCACTTT.

This clonotype was recorded at least ten times. This chain uses TRBV10-3 with TRBJ2-1; 7 bases are a match to TRBD2. Unmatched junction bases numbered 13, after V lost 5 bases and J lost 6 bases. The CDR3 covers 16 residues. Germline V gene lookup returns CDR1 ENHRY and CDR2 SYGVKD. CDR3 sequence (DNA): TGTGCCATCAGTCCAGACGGCGGGGGTGTCGCCAATGAGCAGTTCTTC. Translation: CAISPDGGGVANEQFF.

Many counts were recorded for this clonotype. This chain joins TRBV4-2 and TRBJ1-2; D gene unclear. Germline CDR1 LGHNA, CDR2 YNFKEQ. This CDR3 region has 15 residues. Trimming took 4 bases from V and 1 from J, leaving 13 bases between them. CDR3: CASSPSERVNYGYTF. Written as DNA, the CDR3 is TGTGCCAGCAGCCCTAGCGAGAGGGTTAACTATGGCTACACCTTC.

The gene calls are TRBV20-1 and TRBJ2-1, with D perhaps assigned TRBD1 or TRBD2 (7 bases each). Germline V gives CDR1 DFQATT, CDR2 SNEGSKA (reference sequence). The length of the CDR3 is 15 residues. The CDR3 DNA is TGCAGCGTCTGGGGGGGGGACAGCTCCTACAATGAGCAGTTCTTC. It is translated as CSVWGGDSSYNEQFF.

By sample share, this clonotype is medium-sized. The chain combines TRBV27 with TRBJ1-1; D unclear. CDR1 and CDR2 from the germline V gene are MNHEY and SMNVEV (reference sequence). CDR3 size: 13 residues. V shed 2 bases and J shed 1 base, with 5 bases lying between them. The CDR3 spells CASSLIPNTEAFF. The CDR3 nucleotides are TGTGCCAGCAGTTTAATTCCGAACACTGAAGCTTTCTTT.

This chain links TRBV21-1 with TRBJ1-3; the table's D call TRBD1 went unverified against the DNA. TRBV21-1 is deemed a pseudogene. The CDR3 totals 17 residues. The CDR3 DNA reads as TGTGCCAGCAGCAAAGGTGGACAGTTCCCCTGGGGAGACACCATATATTTT. As protein: CASSKGGQFPWGDTIYF.

This clonotype was counted at least ten times. The rearrangement joins TRBV4-3 to TRBJ2-3; D possibly corresponds to TRBD1 (5 bases). V lost 5 bases to trimming and J lost 4 bases, with 19 bases between them. CDR3 length equals 16 residues. Germline CDR1 LGHNA, CDR2 YSLEER. The CDR3 DNA reads as TGCGCCAGCAGCTCGCAGACGCAGGGCCGCGCAGATACGCAGTATTTT. This gives the protein CASSSQTQGRADTQYF.

This clonotype was counted many times. The chain has TRBV12-3 or TRBV12-4 and TRBJ2-3; 10 bases map to TRBD2. This CDR3 spans 14 amino acids. After removal of 10 bases from V and 3 bases from J, the junction contained 7 bases not matched to a gene. The CDR3: CATKTSGLTDTQYF. The CDR3 DNA reads TGTGCCACAAAGACTAGCGGGTTGACAGATACGCAGTATTTT.

This clonotype was counted between two and nine times. The chain recombines TRBV6-1 with TRBJ1-2; D ambiguous. The CDR3 is 13 amino acids. V lost 1 base and J lost 3, with 6 bases in between. Looked up from germline, CDR1 is MNHNS and CDR2 is SASEGT. The CDR3 nucleotides are TGTGCCAGCAGTGAAGACCCCTACTATGGCTACACCTTC. This encodes CASSEDPYYGYTF.

This clonotype was detected ten times or more. This chain uses TRBV29-1 with TRBJ2-1, with 10 positions matching TRBD2. The germline CDR1 and CDR2 sequences are SQVTM and ANQGSEA. V was clipped by 0 bases and J by 0 bases; unmatched bases: 2. The CDR3 runs 16 residues. CDR3: CSVEDSSGGSYNEQFF. As DNA, the CDR3 is TGCAGCGTTGAAGATTCTAGCGGGGGCTCCTACAATGAGCAGTTCTTC.

The chain combines TRBV19 with TRBJ2-5; TRBD2 matches at 15 bases. CDR1 and CDR2 (germline): LNHDA, SQIVND (reference sequence). This CDR3 is built from 15 residues. The J segment lost 4 bases and the V segment lost 5 bases, leaving 2 bases of the junction unmatched. CDR3 nucleotide sequence: TGTGCCAGTAGTGGACTAGCGGGGGGGCCAGAGACCCAGTACTTC. It specifies CASSGLAGGPETQYF. Looking up the rest from reference TRBV19 and TRBJ2-5 gives the full variable domain: DGGITQSPKYLFRKEGQNVTLSCEQNLNHDAMYWYRQDPGQGLRLIYYSQIVNDFQKGDIAEGYSVSREKKESFPLTVTSAQKNPTAFYLCASSGLAGGPETQYFGPGTRLLVL.

V gene TRBV28 combines with J gene TRBJ2-5; 12 nucleotides agree with TRBD2. Per germline, CDR1 MDHEN and CDR2 SYDVKM. The CDR3 has 15 residues. Trimming cost V 5 bases and J 0 bases; bases outside gene matches: 1. The CDR3 is CASSRLAGDQETQYF. CDR3 sequence (DNA): TGTGCCAGCAGTAGACTAGCGGGGGACCAAGAGACCCAGTACTTC. Combining the CDR3 with reference TRBV28 and TRBJ2-5 gives the whole variable domain DVKVTQSSRYLVKRTGEKVFLECVQDMDHENMFWYRQDPGLGLRLIYFSYDVKMKEKGDIPEGYSVSREKKERFSLILESASTNQTSMYLCASSRLAGDQETQYFGPGTRLLVL.

This clonotype was seen at least ten times. At one boundary the junction diverges from the germline segment, which might be a read error. The chain links TRBV3-1 to TRBJ2-1; D unclear. The CDR3 loop spans 9 amino acids. Germline V gene data show CDR1 as LGHDT and CDR2 as YNNKEL (reference sequence). CDR3: CASRSPELF. Written as DNA, the CDR3 is TGTGCCAGCCGTTCACCAGAGCTCTTC.

The chain's CDR3 is CASSFVGHTDTQYF. CDR3 DNA: TGTGCCAGCAGTTTTGTGGGACACACAGATACGCAGTATTTT. V usage is TRBV28 and J usage is TRBJ2-3; the D gene is possibly TRBD1 (6 bases). Per germline, CDR1 MDHEN and CDR2 SYDVKM. With 3 bases removed from V and 2 bases from J, the gap between germline ends came to 9 bases. This CDR3 spans 14 amino acids. Using reference TRBV28 and TRBJ2-3 for the parts outside the CDR3, the full variable domain is DVKVTQSSRYLVKRTGEKVFLECVQDMDHENMFWYRQDPGLGLRLIYFSYDVKMKEKGDIPEGYSVSREKKERFSLILESASTNQTSMYLCASSFVGHTDTQYFGPGTRLTVL.

This clonotype was counted ten times or more. CDR3 coding DNA: TGCGCCAGCAGCCAAGATTCCGGTAGGCGGGGTGGACAGACCCAGTACTTC. Translating gives CASSQDSGRRGGQTQYF. The genes are TRBV4-3 and TRBJ2-5; D is possibly TRBD2 (6 bases). The CDR3 has 17 residues. Germline CDR1 and CDR2: LGHNA and YSLEER. V was cut by 0 bases and J by 6 bases, with 20 bases left in between.

This clonotype has at least ten counts. The rearrangement links TRBV12-3 or TRBV12-4 to TRBJ2-1; 11 bases fit TRBD2. J lost 3 bases, V lost 5 bases, and 9 bases had no gene match. This CDR3 spans 17 amino acids. CDR3 sequence (DNA): TGTGCCAGCAGTACCCTAGCGGGGGGACCTCGCTACAATGAGCAGTTCTTC. As protein: CASSTLAGGPRYNEQFF.